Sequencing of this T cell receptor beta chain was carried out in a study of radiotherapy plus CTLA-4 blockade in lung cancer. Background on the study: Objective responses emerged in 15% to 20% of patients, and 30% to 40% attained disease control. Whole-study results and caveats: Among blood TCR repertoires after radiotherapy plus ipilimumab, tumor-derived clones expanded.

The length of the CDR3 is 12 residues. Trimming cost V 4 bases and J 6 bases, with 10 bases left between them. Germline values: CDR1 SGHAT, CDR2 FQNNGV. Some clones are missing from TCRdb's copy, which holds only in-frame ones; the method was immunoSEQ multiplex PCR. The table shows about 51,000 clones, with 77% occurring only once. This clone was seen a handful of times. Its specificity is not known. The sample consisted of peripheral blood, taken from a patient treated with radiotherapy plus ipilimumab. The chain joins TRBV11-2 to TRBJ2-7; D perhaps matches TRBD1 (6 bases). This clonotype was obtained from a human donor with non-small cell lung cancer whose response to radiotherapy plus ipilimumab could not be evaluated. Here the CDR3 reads CASSYRAGEQYF. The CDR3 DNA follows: TGTGCCAGCAGCTACAGGGCGGGCGAGCAGTACTTC.